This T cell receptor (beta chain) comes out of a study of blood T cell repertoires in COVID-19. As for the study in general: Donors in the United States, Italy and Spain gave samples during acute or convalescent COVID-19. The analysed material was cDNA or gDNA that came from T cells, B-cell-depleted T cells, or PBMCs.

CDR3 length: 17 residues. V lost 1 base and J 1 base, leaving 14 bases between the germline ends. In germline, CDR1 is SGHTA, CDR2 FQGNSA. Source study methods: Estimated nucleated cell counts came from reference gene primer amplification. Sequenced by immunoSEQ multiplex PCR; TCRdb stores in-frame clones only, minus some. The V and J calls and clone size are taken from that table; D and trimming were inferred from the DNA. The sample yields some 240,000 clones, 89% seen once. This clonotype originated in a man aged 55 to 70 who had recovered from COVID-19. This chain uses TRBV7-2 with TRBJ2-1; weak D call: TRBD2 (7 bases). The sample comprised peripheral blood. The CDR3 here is CASSLGRGAPSYNEQFF. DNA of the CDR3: TGTGCCAGCAGCTTAGGTCGGGGGGCGCCGTCCTACAATGAGCAGTTCTTC.